These 28 T cell receptor beta chains came from one sample sequenced in a study of OX40 agonist ivuxolimab in advanced cancers. Method: immunoSEQ multiplex PCR; TCRdb's copy keeps in-frame clones and lacks some. The table has more than 60,000 clones, roughly 85% seen once. Here the sequenced sample was CD4+ or CD8+ T cells sorted from blood, taken in a trial of the OX40 agonist ivuxolimab. The origin of the receptors is an adult with an advanced solid tumor such as melanoma, head and neck, liver or kidney cancer.

This clone was seen a few times. The rearrangement uses TRBV11-2 and TRBJ2-1; D gene unclear. CDR1 and CDR2 from the germline V gene are SGHAT and FQNNGV. V lost 6 bases and J 4 bases, leaving 7 bases between the germline ends. There are 12 residues in the CDR3. The CDR3 nucleotides read TGTGCCAGCAGTCATGAGTACAATGAGCAGTTCTTC. As protein: CASSHEYNEQFF.

The chain recombines TRBV5-4 with TRBJ2-1, with TRBD1 as a possible D gene (5 bases). Germline-derived CDR1 and CDR2 are SGHNT and YYREEE (reference sequence). The germline V and J ends were trimmed by 2 bases and 4 bases, with 10 bases remaining between them. The CDR3 runs to 14 residues. The CDR3 DNA follows: TGTGCCAGCAGCTTTCCGACAGCATACAATGAGCAGTTCTTC. Protein: CASSFPTAYNEQFF.

The chain has TRBV28 and TRBJ2-7, with 8 nucleotides matching TRBD2. The junction had 11 bases not matched to a gene; V was cut back by 7 bases and J by 0 bases. There are 16 residues in the CDR3. The germline V gene has CDR1 MDHEN and CDR2 SYDVKM. The CDR3, as DNA: TGTGCCAGCACCCTCCAGCACGGGACTAGCTCCTACGAGCAGTACTTC. This codes for CASTLQHGTSSYEQYF.

V gene TRBV28 combines with J gene TRBJ2-1; 7 bases are shared with TRBD2. This CDR3 region has 16 residues. V lost 3 bases and J lost 7; bases outside the gene matches: 12. Germline CDR1 reads MDHEN; CDR2 reads SYDVKM. This chain's CDR3 is CASSFAGAGAVNEQFF. DNA for the CDR3: TGTGCCAGCAGTTTCGCAGGTGCGGGAGCGGTGAATGAGCAGTTCTTC. Variable domain in full (rest from reference TRBV28 and TRBJ2-1): DVKVTQSSRYLVKRTGEKVFLECVQDMDHENMFWYRQDPGLGLRLIYFSYDVKMKEKGDIPEGYSVSREKKERFSLILESASTNQTSMYLCASSFAGAGAVNEQFFGPGTRLTVL.

The V and J genes are TRBV5-4 and TRBJ1-2; 11 bases match TRBD1. V lost 0 bases to trimming and J lost 3 bases; unmatched junction nucleotides: 4. Looked up from germline, CDR1 is SGHNT and CDR2 is YYREEE (reference sequence). This CDR3 spans 16 amino acids. The CDR3 nucleotides read TGTGCCAGCAGCTTGGGGACAGGGGGCCTGGACTATGGCTACACCTTC. It yields the protein CASSLGTGGLDYGYTF.

V is TRBV7-3 and J is TRBJ2-3; D may correspond to TRBD1 or TRBD2 (5 bases each). The germline V gene encodes CDR1 SGHTA and CDR2 FQGTGA. Trimming took 5 bases from V and 0 from J, leaving 18 bases between them. This CDR3 comprises 17 residues. This CDR3 is CASSESGGRGSTDTQYF. The CDR3 DNA reads as TGTGCCAGCAGCGAAAGTGGGGGAAGAGGGAGCACAGATACGCAGTATTTT.

CDR3 in DNA: TGTGCCATCAGTTATACGGCGGGAGTTAGAGAGCAGTACTTC. Protein sequence: CAISYTAGVREQYF. The rearrangement joins TRBV10-3 to TRBJ2-7; 7 bases map to TRBD2. From germline, CDR1 is ENHRY and CDR2 SYGVKD. The CDR3 extends over 14 amino acids. The V segment lost 5 bases and the J segment 7 bases; nucleotides outside the gene matches: 11.

The V and J genes are TRBV19 and TRBJ1-1; D remains unclear. Germline-derived CDR1 and CDR2 are LNHDA and SQIVND (reference sequence). CDR3 length: 11 residues. Deletions cut 9 bases from V and 4 bases from J, with 9 bases between. CDR3 sequence: CASGWGTEAFF. The CDR3 DNA sequence: TGTGCCAGCGGTTGGGGCACTGAAGCTTTCTTT. Variable domain in full (rest from reference TRBV19 and TRBJ1-1): DGGITQSPKYLFRKEGQNVTLSCEQNLNHDAMYWYRQDPGQGLRLIYYSQIVNDFQKGDIAEGYSVSREKKESFPLTVTSAQKNPTAFYLCASGWGTEAFFGQGTRLTVV.

The rearrangement uses TRBV6-5 and TRBJ1-3; D is undetermined. The CDR3 covers 16 residues. Germline lookup yields CDR1 MNHEY and CDR2 SVGAGI. V was shortened by 0 bases and J by 0 bases, with 9 bases between the two germline ends. CDR3 in amino acids: CASSYSSRSSGNTIYF. The CDR3 DNA is TGTGCCAGCAGTTACTCGAGCCGGAGCTCTGGAAACACCATATATTTT.

J is TRBJ2-1 and V is TRBV6-6; tentatively, D is TRBD2 (5 bases). The CDR3 spans 12 residues. Per germline, CDR1 MNHNY and CDR2 SVGAGI (reference sequence). The V and J ends lost 4 bases and 10 bases respectively, with 11 bases between them. The CDR3 protein is CASSFPRREQFF. The CDR3 DNA sequence: TGTGCCAGCAGTTTCCCCCGGAGGGAGCAGTTCTTC.

This rearrangement joins TRBV18 to TRBJ1-5; 10 bases map to TRBD1. Germline values: CDR1 KGHSH, CDR2 LQKENI. J was trimmed by 4 bases and V by 6 bases; bases with no gene match: 6. This CDR3 is built from 15 residues. The CDR3 spells CASSPGQGLNQPQHF. The CDR3 coding sequence is TGTGCCAGCTCTCCGGGACAGGGGCTGAATCAGCCCCAGCATTTT.

J is TRBJ1-5 and V is TRBV6-1; 7 bases line up with TRBD1. J lost 2 bases, V lost 2 bases, and 3 bases had no gene match. Germline V gene sequence: CDR1 MNHNS, CDR2 SASEGT. This CDR3 is 15 amino acids long. CDR3 bases: TGTGCCAGCAGTGAAAATACAGGGGGCAATCAGCCCCAGCATTTT. Its translation: CASSENTGGNQPQHF.

This chain links TRBV7-9 with TRBJ1-1; the match to TRBD1 covers 7 bases. Trimming removed 5 bases from V and 5 bases from J; junction bases left unmatched: 11. The CDR3 is made up of 15 amino acids. Germline values: CDR1 SEHNR, CDR2 FQNEAQ (reference sequence). The CDR3 here is CASSPGRGRLTEAFF. The CDR3 DNA sequence: TGTGCCAGCAGCCCAGGGAGGGGGCGCCTTACTGAAGCTTTCTTT.

The rearrangement joins TRBV19 to TRBJ1-5, with D unresolved. V was clipped by 7 bases and J by 4 bases, with 17 bases between them. The germline V gene encodes CDR1 LNHDA and CDR2 SQIVND (reference sequence). The CDR3 has 15 residues. CDR3 in amino acids: CASMGGPLGNQPQHF. The CDR3 DNA reads TGTGCCAGTATGGGAGGACCGCTCGGTAATCAGCCCCAGCATTTT.

The chain couples TRBV19 to TRBJ1-2; D is unresolved. CDR3 length equals 12 residues. Trimming removed 6 bases at V and 3 bases at J, with 8 bases between. Germline loops: CDR1 LNHDA, CDR2 SQIVND (reference sequence). For the CDR3, the DNA is TGTGCCAGTAGCCGGGGTTACTATGGCTACACCTTC. Amino acid sequence: CASSRGYYGYTF.

The V gene is TRBV4-1, the J gene TRBJ2-1; TRBD1 aligns across 8 bases. V was clipped by 1 base and J by 7 bases; unmatched bases: 12. The CDR3 contains 17 residues. Germline CDR1 is MGHRA and CDR2 is YSYEKL. CDR3 coding DNA: TGCGCCAGCAGCCAAGGGCCCGGGACAGGAGTTGGTAATGAGCAGTTCTTC. Translation gives CASSQGPGTGVGNEQFF.

J is TRBJ1-2 and V is TRBV2; D may be TRBD1 (5 bases). The CDR3 is made up of 14 amino acids. Trimming removed 5 bases at V and 4 bases at J, with 14 bases between. Germline V CDR1 and CDR2: SNHLY, FYNNEI. Written as DNA, the CDR3 is TGTGCCAGCAGTCCAAGGGGAGATGGCTATGGCTACACCTTC. It specifies CASSPRGDGYGYTF.

V is TRBV10-1 and J is TRBJ2-2; D remains unclear. The CDR3 is 16 residues long. Between the trimmed V and J ends, which lost 0 bases and 3 bases, there was a span of 11 bases. Germline loops: CDR1 WNHNN, CDR2 SYGVQD (reference sequence). CDR3 protein: CASSESGFRDTGELFF. In DNA form, the CDR3 reads TGCGCCAGCAGTGAGTCGGGGTTTCGGGACACCGGGGAGCTGTTTTTT.

The gene calls are TRBV5-1 and TRBJ2-1; D may be TRBD1 (5 bases). Looked up from germline, CDR1 is SGHRS and CDR2 is YFSETQ. CDR3 length: 15 amino acids. V was cut by 2 bases and J by 5 bases, with 14 bases left in between. CDR3 amino acids: CASSFGQKPNNEQFF. The DNA for the CDR3 is TGCGCCAGCAGCTTTGGACAAAAACCGAACAATGAGCAGTTCTTC.

The V and J genes are TRBV7-9 and TRBJ2-3, with D tentatively TRBD2 (6 bases). Germline CDR1 is SEHNR and CDR2 is FQNEAQ (reference sequence). Trimming shortened V by 5 bases and J by 1 base, and 16 bases separated the two germline ends. This CDR3 has 16 residues. The CDR3 region is CASSPRRGGGTDTQYF. CDR3 nucleotide sequence: TGTGCCAGCAGCCCCCGGAGGGGCGGGGGCACAGATACGCAGTATTTT.

The J gene is TRBJ2-5, the V gene TRBV4-1, with D possibly being TRBD2 (6 bases). With 5 bases removed from V and 5 bases from J, the gap between germline ends came to 15 bases. This CDR3 comprises 14 residues. Per germline, CDR1 MGHRA and CDR2 YSYEKL. In DNA, the CDR3 is TGCGCCAGCAGCTATCTTCCGGGAGCGGAGACCCAGTACTTC. This encodes CASSYLPGAETQYF.

The chain combines TRBV28 with TRBJ1-2; TRBD1 might be the D (5 bases). Germline CDR1 and CDR2: MDHEN and SYDVKM. CDR3 size: 15 residues. Between the trimmed V and J ends, which lost 7 bases and 8 bases, there was a span of 23 bases. The CDR3 here is CASNPAGGGGGGYTF. The DNA for the CDR3 is TGTGCCAGCAACCCAGCCGGTGGGGGAGGAGGGGGCTACACCTTC.

CDR3 sequence: CASSVDWADTQYF. Here the CDR3 DNA reads TGTGCCAGCAGCGTAGATTGGGCAGATACGCAGTATTTT. This chain links TRBV9 with TRBJ2-3; D unclear. Trimming took 0 bases from V and 4 from J, leaving 6 bases between them. Germline V gene lookup returns CDR1 SGDLS and CDR2 YYNGEE. This CDR3 is built from 13 residues.

The J gene is TRBJ1-5, the V gene TRBV2, with 7 bases matching TRBD1. V lost 6 bases to trimming and J lost 6 bases; unmatched junction nucleotides: 14. The germline gives CDR1 SNHLY, CDR2 FYNNEI. This CDR3 has 16 residues. The DNA for the CDR3 is TGTGCCAGCAGCCAACAAAGCCGACAGGGAGGTCAGCCCCAGCATTTT. Translating it yields CASSQQSRQGGQPQHF. The entire variable domain, with the rest obtained from reference TRBV2 and TRBJ1-5, is as follows: EPEVTQTPSHQVTQMGQEVILRCVPISNHLYFYWYRQILGQKVEFLVSFYNNEISEKSEIFDDQFSVERPDGSNFTLKIRSTKLEDSAMYFCASSQQSRQGGQPQHFGDGTRLSIL.

The rearrangement uses TRBV28 and TRBJ1-2, with 7 bases matching TRBD1. Germline-derived CDR1 and CDR2 are MDHEN and SYDVKM. This CDR3 is 16 amino acids long. Unmatched junction bases numbered 11, after V lost 5 bases and J lost 2 bases. The CDR3 DNA reads TGTGCCAGCAGTCCCAGGGGGGGCGAATTAAACTATGGCTACACCTTC. Its protein product is CASSPRGGELNYGYTF.

J is TRBJ2-1 and V is TRBV10-1, with TRBD1 identical over 10 bases. The CDR3 contains 15 residues. After removal of 3 bases from V and 6 bases from J, the junction contained 5 bases not matched to a gene. Germline CDR1 WNHNN, CDR2 SYGVQD (reference sequence). This CDR3 reads CASSERDRGRNEQFF. CDR3 in DNA: TGCGCCAGCAGTGAAAGGGACAGGGGTCGCAATGAGCAGTTCTTC.

This clone appeared once. The chain uses TRBV7-3 and TRBJ2-3; TRBD2 matches at 7 bases. The CDR3 runs 13 residues. Germline loops: CDR1 SGHTA, CDR2 FQGTGA. Trimming took 5 bases from V and 6 from J; bases not matched to a gene: 5. The CDR3 spells CASSTSVSDTQYF. DNA for the CDR3: TGTGCCAGCAGCACTAGCGTCTCGGATACGCAGTATTTT.

The chain recombines TRBV7-2 with TRBJ2-5; TRBD1 is a possible D gene (6 bases). The J call may not be correct, given that the DNA end is closer to TRBJ2-7. Per the germline V gene, CDR1 is SGHTA and CDR2 is FQGNSA. The CDR3 length is 14 residues. This chain's CDR3 is CASSVGHSSYEQYF. CDR3 in DNA: TGTGCCAGCAGCGTGGGACACTCGAGCTACGAGCAGTACTTC.